A single sample gave rise to the 5 T cell receptor beta chains below, sequenced in a study of long-term antiretroviral therapy in people with HIV. An immunoSEQ assay, version v3.0, was performed at survey level. Clones were read by immunoSEQ multiplex PCR, and TCRdb kept only the in-frame ones, dropping some. The sample holds tens of thousands of clones, about 88% seen once. Specimen: unsorted PBMCs, collected around 5 years before starting antiretroviral therapy. The receptors were sampled from a man aged 45-60 years with HIV.

The chain has TRBV5-1 and TRBJ1-2; D is uncertain. Per germline, CDR1 SGHRS and CDR2 YFSETQ. Trimming left V 2 bases short and J 7 bases short, with 12 bases between. There are 13 residues in the CDR3. As DNA, the CDR3 is TGCGCCAGCAGCTTCGAGGGCTCACGTGGCTACACCTTC. Translation: CASSFEGSRGYTF.

This clone was seen a few times. The chain is built from TRBV19 and TRBJ2-2; 7 nucleotides align to TRBD2. After removal of 6 bases from V and 5 bases from J, the junction contained 9 bases not matched to a gene. This CDR3 has 15 amino acids. Germline values: CDR1 LNHDA, CDR2 SQIVND (reference sequence). CDR3 in amino acids: CASRAGYPLTGELFF. CDR3 in DNA: TGTGCCAGTAGAGCGGGATATCCGTTGACCGGGGAGCTGTTTTTT. Looking up the rest from reference TRBV19 and TRBJ2-2 gives the full variable domain: DGGITQSPKYLFRKEGQNVTLSCEQNLNHDAMYWYRQDPGQGLRLIYYSQIVNDFQKGDIAEGYSVSREKKESFPLTVTSAQKNPTAFYLCASRAGYPLTGELFFGEGSRLTVL.

The chain combines TRBV5-1 with TRBJ2-5, with a tentative D call TRBD1 (5 bases). Germline CDR1 reads SGHRS; CDR2 reads YFSETQ. Trimming removed 9 bases at V and 7 bases at J, with 19 bases between. There are 13 residues in the CDR3. The CDR3 loop reads CATGVAQGTTQYF. CDR3 nucleotide sequence: TGCGCCACCGGCGTGGCCCAGGGTACGACCCAGTACTTC.

The chain has TRBV2 and TRBJ2-5; tentative D call: TRBD2 (5 bases). Trimming pared 4 bases from V and 5 bases from J, leaving 11 bases between. CDR1 and CDR2 (germline): SNHLY, FYNNEI. This CDR3 has 13 amino acids. As DNA, the CDR3 is TGTGCCAGCAGTGGCACTGAGGGTGAGACCCAGTACTTC. Protein: CASSGTEGETQYF.

This chain uses TRBV19 with TRBJ2-3; 11 positions match TRBD2. The CDR3 runs 17 residues. Germline CDR1 is LNHDA and CDR2 is SQIVND (reference sequence). After removal of 7 bases from V and 1 base from J, the junction contained 10 bases not matched to a gene. This CDR3 reads CASNGPSGGRRTDTQYF. The CDR3 DNA follows: TGTGCCAGTAATGGCCCTAGCGGGGGGCGTCGCACAGATACGCAGTATTTT.